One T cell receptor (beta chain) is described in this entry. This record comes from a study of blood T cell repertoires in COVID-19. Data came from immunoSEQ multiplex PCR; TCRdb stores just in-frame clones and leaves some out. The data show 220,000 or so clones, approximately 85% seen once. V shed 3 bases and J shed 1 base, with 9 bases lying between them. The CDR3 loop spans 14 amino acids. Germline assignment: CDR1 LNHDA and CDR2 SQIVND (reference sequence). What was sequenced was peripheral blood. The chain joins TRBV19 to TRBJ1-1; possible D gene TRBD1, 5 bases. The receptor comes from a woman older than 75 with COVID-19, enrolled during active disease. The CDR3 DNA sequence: TGTGCCAGTAGTATTCACGGGGGGAACACTGAAGCTTTCTTT. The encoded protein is CASSIHGGNTEAFF. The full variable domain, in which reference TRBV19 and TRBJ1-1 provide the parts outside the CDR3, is DGGITQSPKYLFRKEGQNVTLSCEQNLNHDAMYWYRQDPGQGLRLIYYSQIVNDFQKGDIAEGYSVSREKKESFPLTVTSAQKNPTAFYLCASSIHGGNTEAFFGQGTRLTVV.